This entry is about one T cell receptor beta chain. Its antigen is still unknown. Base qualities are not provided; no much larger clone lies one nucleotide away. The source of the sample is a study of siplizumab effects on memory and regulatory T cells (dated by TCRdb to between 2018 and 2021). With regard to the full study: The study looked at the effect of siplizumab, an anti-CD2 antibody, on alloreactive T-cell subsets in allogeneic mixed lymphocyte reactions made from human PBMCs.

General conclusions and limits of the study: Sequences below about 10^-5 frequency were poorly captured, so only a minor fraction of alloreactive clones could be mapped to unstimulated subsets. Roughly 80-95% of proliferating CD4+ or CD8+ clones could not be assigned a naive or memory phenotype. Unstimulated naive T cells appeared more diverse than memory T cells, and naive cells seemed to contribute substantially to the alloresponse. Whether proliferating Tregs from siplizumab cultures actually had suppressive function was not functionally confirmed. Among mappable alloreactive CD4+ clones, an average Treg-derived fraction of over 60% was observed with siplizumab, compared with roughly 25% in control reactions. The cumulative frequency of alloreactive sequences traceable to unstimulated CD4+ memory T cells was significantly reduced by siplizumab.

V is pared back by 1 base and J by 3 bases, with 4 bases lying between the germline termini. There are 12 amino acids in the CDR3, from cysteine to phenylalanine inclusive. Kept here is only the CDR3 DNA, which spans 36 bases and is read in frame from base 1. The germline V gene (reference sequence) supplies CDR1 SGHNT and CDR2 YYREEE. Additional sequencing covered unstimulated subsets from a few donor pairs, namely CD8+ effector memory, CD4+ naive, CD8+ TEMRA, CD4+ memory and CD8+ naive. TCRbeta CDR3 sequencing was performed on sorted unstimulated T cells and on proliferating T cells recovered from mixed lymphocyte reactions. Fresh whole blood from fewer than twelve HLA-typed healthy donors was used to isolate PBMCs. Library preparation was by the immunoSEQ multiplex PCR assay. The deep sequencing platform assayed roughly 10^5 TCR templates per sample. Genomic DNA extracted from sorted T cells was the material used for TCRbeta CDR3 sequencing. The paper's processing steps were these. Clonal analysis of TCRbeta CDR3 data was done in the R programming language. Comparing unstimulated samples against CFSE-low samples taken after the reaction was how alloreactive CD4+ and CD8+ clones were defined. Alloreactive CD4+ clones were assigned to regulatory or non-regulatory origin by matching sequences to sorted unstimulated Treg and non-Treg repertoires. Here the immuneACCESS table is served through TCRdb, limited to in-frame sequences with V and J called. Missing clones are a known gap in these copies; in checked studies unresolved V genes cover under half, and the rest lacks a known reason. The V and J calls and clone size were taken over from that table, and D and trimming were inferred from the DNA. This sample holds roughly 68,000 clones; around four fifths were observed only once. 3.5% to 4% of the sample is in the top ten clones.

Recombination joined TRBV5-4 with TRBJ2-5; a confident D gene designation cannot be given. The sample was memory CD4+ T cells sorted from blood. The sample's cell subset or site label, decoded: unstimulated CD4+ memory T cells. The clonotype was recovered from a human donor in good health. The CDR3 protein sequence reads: CASSLTEETQYF. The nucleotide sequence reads TGTGCCAGCAGCTTGACGGAAGAGACCCAGTACTTC.